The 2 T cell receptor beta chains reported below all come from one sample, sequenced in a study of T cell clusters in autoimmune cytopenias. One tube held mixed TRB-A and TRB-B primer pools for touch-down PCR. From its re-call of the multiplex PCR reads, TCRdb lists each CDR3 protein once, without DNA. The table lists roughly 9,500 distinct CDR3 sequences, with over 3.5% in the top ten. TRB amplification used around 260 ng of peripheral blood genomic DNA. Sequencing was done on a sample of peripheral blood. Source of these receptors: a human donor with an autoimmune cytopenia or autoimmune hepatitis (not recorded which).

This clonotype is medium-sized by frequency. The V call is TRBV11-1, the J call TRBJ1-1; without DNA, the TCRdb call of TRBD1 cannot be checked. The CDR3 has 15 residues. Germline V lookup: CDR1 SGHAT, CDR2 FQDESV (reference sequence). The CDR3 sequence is CASSLGGSRTDEAFF.

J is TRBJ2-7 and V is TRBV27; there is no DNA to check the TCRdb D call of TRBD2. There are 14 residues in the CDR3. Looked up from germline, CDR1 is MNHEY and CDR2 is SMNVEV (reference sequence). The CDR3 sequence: CASRTGAGLYEQYF.